Sequencing of this TCR beta chain was carried out in a study of blood T cell repertoires in COVID-19. Study details: Researchers got acute and convalescent COVID-19 samples from the United States, Italy and Spain.

Germline V lookup: CDR1 MDHEN, CDR2 SYDVKM. The CDR3 runs 16 residues. With 6 bases clipped from V and 3 bases from J, the junction kept 10 bases outside the gene matches. Original methodology: How many nucleated cells were present was estimated from reference gene primer amplification. Libraries were prepared by immunoSEQ multiplex PCR; TCRdb keeps only in-frame clonotypes and omits some of them. The DNA gave D and trimming, while V, J and clone size come from that table. This sample has roughly 160,000 clones, with approximately 84% found just once. The J gene is TRBJ2-3, the V gene TRBV28; TRBD1 matches 9 bases. Sequencing was carried out using peripheral blood. The sequence was collected from a man aged 65 to 79 with active or convalescent COVID-19. CDR3 in DNA: TGTGCCAGCAGAATGCACCGGGACAGGGCTACAGATACGCAGTATTTT. Translation gives CASRMHRDRATDTQYF.